This T cell receptor beta chain emerged from a study of T cell responses to AZD1222 COVID-19 vaccine. Findings of the study overall: Clonal diversity was possibly underestimated, and the donors were mostly white British, with more females. Vaccine-associated CD4 TCRs spanned spike, dominant at 160-218 and 743-854. Following two doses of AZD1222, Spike-specific TCR breadth and depth rose. Targeting of unmutated variant regions was reportedly seen in nearly half of spike-specific TCRs.

Only in-frame clones appear in the TCRdb table, and some are missing; sequencing was by immunoSEQ multiplex PCR. This sample yields 150,000 to 200,000 clones, of which about nine tenths are seen a single time; more than 5% belongs to the top ten. As regards this clone: No antigen is known for it.

The CDR3 consists of 12 residues. Per germline, CDR1 KGHSH and CDR2 LQKENI. Losses at the gene ends were 3 bases for V and 7 bases for J; bases not matched to a gene: 1. Source: peripheral blood, taken on day 0 of AZD1222 vaccination. This sequence joins TRBV18 and TRBJ1-2; 8 bases agree with TRBD1. The clonotype comes from an adult in good health. Here the CDR3 DNA reads TGTGCCAGCTCACCTGACAGGGGTGGCTACACCTTC. Translation: CASSPDRGGYTF.